Listed below are T cell receptor beta chains from one sample, sequenced in a study of post-analysis software for immune sequencing data. TCRdb fed the PCR reads into MiXCR, producing one record per CDR3 protein. The sample has 740,000 or so distinct CDR3 sequences, roughly 58% seen once; the top ten hold around 4.5%. Sequences were obtained from blood. These receptors originate from a girl aged 10 to 17 with multiple sclerosis. The CDR3 runs from the conserved cysteine through the conserved F or W. D genes are given only for firm matches. Only some rows state a clone size, as once, few, many or a class for expanded clones.

clone_size: few
v_call: TRBV7-9
d_call: TRBD2
j_call: TRBJ2-7
cdr3_nt: TGTGCCAGCAGCGGAGGCCTAGCGGGTGGCCCCTACGAGCAGTACTTC
cdr3_aa: CASSGGLAGGPYEQYF

clone_size: NA
v_call: TRBV5-1
d_call: NA
j_call: TRBJ2-3
cdr3_nt: TGCGCCAGCAGCTTGGAGGCGCCTAGAGATACGCAGTATTTT
cdr3_aa: CASSLEAPRDTQYF

clone_size: NA
v_call: TRBV5-6
d_call: TRBD2
j_call: TRBJ2-1
cdr3_nt: TGTGCCAGCAGCTTGCTAGCGGGAGGTAGTGAGCAGTTCTTC
cdr3_aa: CASSLLAGGSEQFF

clone_size: few
v_call: TRBV25-1
d_call: TRBD1
j_call: TRBJ2-6
cdr3_nt: TGTGCCAGCAGTGTGGCCAGGGGGCTTGGTGGGGCCAACGTCCTGACTTTC
cdr3_aa: CASSVARGLGGANVLTF

clone_size: NA
v_call: TRBV5-5
d_call: NA
j_call: TRBJ2-3
cdr3_nt: TGTGCCAGCAGCTTAGGGCAGCTCACGCAGTATTTT
cdr3_aa: CASSLGQLTQYF

clone_size: NA
v_call: TRBV5-1
d_call: NA
j_call: TRBJ1-2
cdr3_nt: TGCGCCAGCAGCTTGGGGATGGGAAGGAGAAACTATGGCTACACCTTC
cdr3_aa: CASSLGMGRRNYGYTF

clone_size: NA
v_call: TRBV11-2
d_call: NA
j_call: TRBJ1-2
cdr3_nt: TGTGCCAGCAGCCCGAAGGACACACATGGCTACACCTTC
cdr3_aa: CASSPKDTHGYTF

clone_size: NA
v_call: TRBV7-2
d_call: NA
j_call: TRBJ2-3
cdr3_nt: TGTGCCAGCAGCCCCAACTATCGCACAGATACGCAGTATTTT
cdr3_aa: CASSPNYRTDTQYF

clone_size: NA
v_call: TRBV5-1
d_call: NA
j_call: TRBJ2-3
cdr3_nt: TGCGCCAGCAGCTTGGCCGCGGTCTCGGATACGCAGTATTTT
cdr3_aa: CASSLAAVSDTQYF

clone_size: NA
v_call: TRBV5-1
d_call: TRBD1
j_call: TRBJ1-4
cdr3_nt: TGCGCCAGCAGCTTGTCAGGGGGAACTGAAAAACTGTTTTTT
cdr3_aa: CASSLSGGTEKLFF

clone_size: few
v_call: TRBV10-3
d_call: TRBD1
j_call: TRBJ1-2
cdr3_nt: TGTGCCATCAGTGAACGAAGGGCAGGGGGAAGCTATGGCTACACCTTC
cdr3_aa: CAISERRAGGSYGYTF

clone_size: NA
v_call: TRBV5-1
d_call: NA
j_call: TRBJ2-1
cdr3_nt: TGCGCCAGCAGCTTTTTGTGGACAGAGGGTGATGGCAATGAGCAGTTCTTC
cdr3_aa: CASSFLWTEGDGNEQFF

clone_size: NA
v_call: TRBV29-1
d_call: NA
j_call: TRBJ2-3
cdr3_nt: TGCAGCGTTGGGGCCCCGATCACAGATACGCAGTATTTT
cdr3_aa: CSVGAPITDTQYF

clone_size: once
v_call: TRBV18
d_call: TRBD1
j_call: TRBJ1-5
cdr3_nt: TGTGCCAGCTCGCCCACCGGGACAGTTAGCAATCAGCCCCAGCATTTT
cdr3_aa: CASSPTGTVSNQPQHF

clone_size: NA
v_call: TRBV18
d_call: NA
j_call: TRBJ2-1
cdr3_nt: TGTGCCAGCTCTTTCAGCGATGAGCAGTTCTTC
cdr3_aa: CASSFSDEQFF

clone_size: NA
v_call: TRBV9
d_call: NA
j_call: TRBJ2-1
cdr3_nt: TGTGCCAGCAGCGCCCCCCGGGACTCATCCTACAATGAGCAGTTCTTC
cdr3_aa: CASSAPRDSSYNEQFF

clone_size: NA
v_call: TRBV20-1
d_call: TRBD2
j_call: TRBJ2-1
cdr3_nt: TGCAGTGCTAGAGAGGGACTAGCGGACTACAATGAGCAGTTCTTC
cdr3_aa: CSAREGLADYNEQFF

clone_size: NA
v_call: TRBV7-9
d_call: NA
j_call: TRBJ2-1
cdr3_nt: TGTGCCAGCAGCTTTTTCGGCTGGCTGGTGGTAGATGAGCAGTTCTTC
cdr3_aa: CASSFFGWLVVDEQFF

clone_size: few
v_call: TRBV29-1
d_call: NA
j_call: TRBJ2-1
cdr3_nt: TGCAGCGTTGCGACTAAGCGGAACAATGAGCAGTTCTTC
cdr3_aa: CSVATKRNNEQFF

clone_size: NA
v_call: TRBV20-1
d_call: NA
j_call: TRBJ2-5
cdr3_nt: TGCAGTGCAGCCGCAGAAGAGACCCAGTACTTC
cdr3_aa: CSAAAEETQYF

clone_size: NA
v_call: TRBV27
d_call: NA
j_call: TRBJ1-1
cdr3_nt: TGTGCCAGCAGCTTACATGGGGATGAAGCTTTCTTT
cdr3_aa: CASSLHGDEAFF

clone_size: NA
v_call: TRBV7-8
d_call: NA
j_call: TRBJ2-1
cdr3_nt: TGTGCCAGCAGCTTAGCCGCAGGACGGATCTCCTACAATGAGCAGTTCTTC
cdr3_aa: CASSLAAGRISYNEQFF

clone_size: once
v_call: TRBV9
d_call: NA
j_call: TRBJ1-2
cdr3_nt: TGTGCCAGCAGCGCCCACGTGGGGGGCTCCCTTAATGGCTACACCTTC
cdr3_aa: CASSAHVGGSLNGYTF

clone_size: once
v_call: TRBV5-6
d_call: TRBD1
j_call: TRBJ1-4
cdr3_nt: TGTGCCAGCAGTTGGACAGGGGGAGCCGAAGGGGAAAAACTGTTTTTT
cdr3_aa: CASSWTGGAEGEKLFF

clone_size: NA
v_call: TRBV6-4
d_call: NA
j_call: TRBJ2-2
cdr3_nt: TGTGCCAGCAGTCAGTCGGGAACGGAGCTGTTTTTT
cdr3_aa: CASSQSGTELFF

clone_size: few
v_call: TRBV5-1
d_call: NA
j_call: TRBJ1-2
cdr3_nt: TGCGCCAGCAGCTTGGAGGCAGGGGCTTATGGCTACACCTTC
cdr3_aa: CASSLEAGAYGYTF

clone_size: NA
v_call: TRBV12-5
d_call: TRBD1
j_call: TRBJ1-4
cdr3_nt: TGTGCTAGTGGTTTGATTCCAGGGGGCGTTAATGAAAAACTGTTTTTT
cdr3_aa: CASGLIPGGVNEKLFF

clone_size: NA
v_call: TRBV7-6
d_call: NA
j_call: TRBJ2-7
cdr3_nt: TGTGCCAGCAGCTTATTCCAGGGATCCCACGGGGAGCAGTACTTC
cdr3_aa: CASSLFQGSHGEQYF

clone_size: NA
v_call: TRBV6-4
d_call: TRBD1
j_call: TRBJ2-1
cdr3_nt: TGTGCCAGCAGTAGAGAACAGGGGTACAATGAGCAGTTCTTC
cdr3_aa: CASSREQGYNEQFF

clone_size: NA
v_call: TRBV4-1
d_call: TRBD2
j_call: TRBJ2-5
cdr3_nt: TGCGCCAGCAGCCAAGAGGGGGTAGCGGGAAACCAAGAGACCCAGTACTTC
cdr3_aa: CASSQEGVAGNQETQYF

clone_size: few
v_call: TRBV20-1
d_call: TRBD1
j_call: TRBJ2-5
cdr3_nt: TGCAGTGCCATCGACCGGGACAGGGGTGGAGAGACCCAGTACTTC
cdr3_aa: CSAIDRDRGGETQYF

clone_size: once
v_call: TRBV20-1
d_call: NA
j_call: TRBJ1-5
cdr3_nt: TGCAGTGCAAAAGGTACCGGGACAAGCAATCAGCCCCAGCATTTT
cdr3_aa: CSAKGTGTSNQPQHF

clone_size: few
v_call: TRBV6-5
d_call: TRBD1
j_call: TRBJ2-1
cdr3_nt: TGTGCCAGCAGTTACATCGGACAGGGGGCGAATGAGCAGTTCTTC
cdr3_aa: CASSYIGQGANEQFF

clone_size: few
v_call: TRBV7-3
d_call: NA
j_call: TRBJ2-7
cdr3_nt: TGTGCCAGCAGCTTAAAGGGGGGGTCTGCTACCTCCTACGAGCAGTACTTC
cdr3_aa: CASSLKGGSATSYEQYF

clone_size: NA
v_call: TRBV28
d_call: NA
j_call: TRBJ2-3
cdr3_nt: TGTGCCAGCAGTTTACAGGGTGAGACAGATACGCAGTATTTT
cdr3_aa: CASSLQGETDTQYF

clone_size: few
v_call: TRBV9
d_call: NA
j_call: TRBJ2-1
cdr3_nt: TGTGCCAGCAGCGTAGCTCGAGAAACCGGTGAGCAGTTCTTC
cdr3_aa: CASSVARETGEQFF

clone_size: few
v_call: TRBV18
d_call: TRBD2
j_call: TRBJ2-7
cdr3_nt: TGTGCCAGCTCACCGCGGACTAGCGGGCCGTACGAGCAGTACTTC
cdr3_aa: CASSPRTSGPYEQYF

clone_size: NA
v_call: TRBV20-1
d_call: NA
j_call: TRBJ2-3
cdr3_nt: TGCAGTGCTAGAGACCAGAGCCGCACAGATACGCAGTATTTT
cdr3_aa: CSARDQSRTDTQYF

clone_size: NA
v_call: TRBV28
d_call: NA
j_call: TRBJ1-2
cdr3_nt: TGTGCCAGCAGTTTGAGGGGGGGCGTTGGCTATGGCTACACCTTC
cdr3_aa: CASSLRGGVGYGYTF

clone_size: NA
v_call: TRBV29-1
d_call: NA
j_call: TRBJ1-2
cdr3_nt: TGCAGCGTTGAGGTCGCTCACGCCGTCTATGGCTACACCTTC
cdr3_aa: CSVEVAHAVYGYTF

clone_size: NA
v_call: TRBV6-1
d_call: NA
j_call: TRBJ1-2
cdr3_nt: TGTGCCAGCGAAGTGGCGGGGGGCTACACCTTC
cdr3_aa: CASEVAGGYTF

clone_size: few
v_call: TRBV6-5
d_call: NA
j_call: TRBJ2-1
cdr3_nt: TGTGCCAGCAGCCGAGTAGCCTACAATGAGCAGTTCTTC
cdr3_aa: CASSRVAYNEQFF

clone_size: NA
v_call: TRBV19
d_call: NA
j_call: TRBJ1-1
cdr3_nt: TGTGCCAGTACCCTCATCGGGGCCGTCACTGAAGCTTTCTTT
cdr3_aa: CASTLIGAVTEAFF

clone_size: few
v_call: TRBV28
d_call: NA
j_call: TRBJ1-2
cdr3_nt: TGTGCCAGCAGCCAAGGGCAGGGGCTATATGGCTACACCTTC
cdr3_aa: CASSQGQGLYGYTF

clone_size: few
v_call: TRBV6-4
d_call: TRBD2
j_call: TRBJ2-5
cdr3_nt: TGTGCCAGCAGTGAGGGGCTAGCGGATCAAGAGACCCAGTACTTC
cdr3_aa: CASSEGLADQETQYF

clone_size: NA
v_call: TRBV12-3/TRBV12-4
d_call: NA
j_call: TRBJ2-3
cdr3_nt: TGTGCCAGCAAACTGGACGTATCTAGCACAGATACGCAGTATTTT
cdr3_aa: CASKLDVSSTDTQYF

clone_size: many
v_call: TRBV5-1
d_call: NA
j_call: TRBJ2-5
cdr3_nt: TGTGCCAGCAGTTTACAGGGAGTATCGGAGACCCAGTACTTC
cdr3_aa: CASSLQGVSETQYF

clone_size: NA
v_call: TRBV6-5
d_call: TRBD1
j_call: TRBJ2-7
cdr3_nt: TGTGCCAGCAGTTCACAGGGGCGGCGGCACGAGCAGTACTTC
cdr3_aa: CASSSQGRRHEQYF